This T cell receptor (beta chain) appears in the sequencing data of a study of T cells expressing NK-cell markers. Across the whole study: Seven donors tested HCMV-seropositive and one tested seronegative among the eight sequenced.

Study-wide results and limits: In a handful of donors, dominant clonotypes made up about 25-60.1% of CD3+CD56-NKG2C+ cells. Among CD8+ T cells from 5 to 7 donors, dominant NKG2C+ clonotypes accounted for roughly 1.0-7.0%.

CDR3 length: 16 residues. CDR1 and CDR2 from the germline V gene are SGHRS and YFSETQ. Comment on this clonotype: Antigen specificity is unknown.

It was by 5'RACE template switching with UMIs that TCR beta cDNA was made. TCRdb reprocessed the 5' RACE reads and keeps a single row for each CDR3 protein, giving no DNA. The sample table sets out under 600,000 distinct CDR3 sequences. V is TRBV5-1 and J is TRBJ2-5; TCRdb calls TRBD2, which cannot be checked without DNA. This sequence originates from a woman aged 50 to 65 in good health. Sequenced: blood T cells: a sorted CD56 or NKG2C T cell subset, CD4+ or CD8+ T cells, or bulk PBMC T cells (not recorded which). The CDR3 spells CASSTRGSGRLETQYF.